The following is a T cell receptor (beta chain) sequence with its context. What it binds is not known. Combining a sample-barcoded 5' primer with a J-beta primer mix, a second PCR ran for 7 to 11 cycles. Via MiXCR, TCRdb re-called the 5' RACE reads, giving one row per CDR3 protein. The sample consists of more than 650,000 distinct CDR3 sequences, about a fifth of them appearing once. This sample stems from a study of blood T cells in healthy people across ages. Study-wide findings and caveats: Among long-lived donors, naive CD4+ cells were more numerous and diversity higher than in aged donors. Donor CMV infection status was unknown, possibly confounding age-related changes in expanded clonotypes. Researchers said unsorted PBMCs prevented a conclusive naive versus antigen-experienced comparison.

Samples had at least 6 million PBMCs isolated from them. This CDR3 has 11 amino acids. V gave up 2 bases and J gave up 7 bases, with 5 bases separating them. The source material was blood. This sequence originates from a man aged 65 to 85 in good health. This chain uses TRBV12-3 or TRBV12-4 with TRBJ1-2; D unresolved. The CDR3 here is CASSLRRGYTF. The CDR3 region has the DNA TGTGCCAGCAGTTTACGGCGTGGCTACACCTTC.